This TCR beta chain was identified in a study of Graves' ophthalmopathy and Graves' hyperthyroidism. This clonotype was observed many times. Its matching antigen is unknown. Stable hyperthyroidism denotes an absence of ophthalmopathy throughout 18 months of follow-up. The study, taken as a whole, reports: A classifier, a 13-signature model, separated ophthalmopathy from stable hyperthyroidism with approximately 88% sensitivity and 75% to 82% specificity.

Amplified material comprised TCR beta CDR3 regions derived from RNA transcripts. RT-PCR in the first round used HTBI primers; a second-round multiplex PCR followed. TCRdb reprocessed the multiplex PCR reads with MiXCR, giving one entry per CDR3 protein. This table has a few hundred thousand distinct CDR3 sequences, about a sixth appearing once. Between the trimmed V and J ends, which lost 1 base and 7 bases, there was a span of 14 bases. Germline values: CDR1 SGHVT, CDR2 SQSDAQ. This CDR3 spans 14 amino acids. The chain employs TRBV7-4 and TRBJ2-7; no clear D. Sample: peripheral blood. The receptor comes from an adult woman with stable Graves' hyperthyroidism. The CDR3 sequence: CASSLGVPLGEQYF. CDR3 nucleotides: TGTGCCAGCAGCTTAGGGGTCCCCCTCGGTGAGCAGTACTTC.